Reported below is one TCR beta chain. Measured with immunoSEQ multiplex PCR; TCRdb has only the in-frame clones, and not every one. The table records tens of thousands of clones, about 79% of them present only once. The entry originates in a study of radiotherapy plus CTLA-4 blockade in lung cancer. About the study: Objective responses emerged in 15% to 20% of patients, and around 31% attained disease control.

Germline V gene data show CDR1 as SGHVS and CDR2 as FNYEAQ. J was trimmed by 2 bases and V by 5 bases; bases with no gene match: 12. The CDR3 covers 17 residues. The clonotype was recovered from a human donor with non-small cell lung cancer whose response to radiotherapy plus ipilimumab could not be evaluated. Some clones in this sample may be carry-over from other donors' samples. This sample comprised peripheral blood, obtained from a patient treated with radiotherapy plus ipilimumab. The chain links TRBV7-6 to TRBJ2-3; 8 bases line up with TRBD2. The CDR3 protein is CASSRRGAGVSTDTQYF. CDR3 nucleotides: TGTGCCAGCAGCCGCCGGGGAGCGGGGGTTTCCACAGATACGCAGTATTTT.